This T cell receptor (beta chain) was identified during a study of T cells in localized non-small cell lung cancer. Study-wide points: The greatest T cell clonality was found in uninvolved adjacent lung (higher than in tumor). A raised T cell density in blood coincided with lengthier overall survival.

As concerns this clone: Antigen unknown.

Assay: immunoSEQ multiplex PCR; the TCRdb copy retains only in-frame clones and omits some. In the table there are 70,000 to 100,000 clones, roughly 91% of which are singletons. With 4 bases removed from V and 0 bases from J, the gap between germline ends came to 10 bases. Germline V gene lookup returns CDR1 MNHEY and CDR2 SMNVEV (reference sequence). The CDR3 sequence is 15 residues long. The sample here was PBMCs, taken before any cancer treatment. The receptor comes from a woman aged 35 to 70 with stage II squamous cell lung carcinoma. The chain couples TRBV27 to TRBJ1-5; no clear D gene. CDR3 nucleotides: TGTGCCAGCAGTTCGAACGTCAATAGCAATCAGCCCCAGCATTTT. Its translation: CASSSNVNSNQPQHF.